The present T cell receptor beta chain was sequenced within a study of regulatory T cells in long-lasting Graves disease. Study results and caveats: TRBV28, TRBJ1-2 and TRBJ2-5 emerged as the favored segments in persistent disease. Lower TCR diversity was seen in persistent Graves' patients than in newly diagnosed ones.

Comments on this clonotype: The antigen is undetermined.

Arm-PCR of CDR3 regions and iRepertoire HTBI primers were the basis on which TCR beta libraries were built. TCRdb passed the multiplex PCR reads through MiXCR, listing each CDR3 protein once. Seen here are over 400,000 distinct CDR3 sequences, 11% to 15% observed once, and the top ten hold approximately 15%. The CDR3 is made up of 14 amino acids. The ends were cut back, 2 bases at V and 3 bases at J, with 11 bases in the middle. Germline V CDR1 and CDR2: SEHNR, FQNEAQ (reference sequence). Time point: newly diagnosed GD, antithyroid drugs for less than 3 months. The TCR library used RNA extracted from PBMCs. The guidelines of the American Thyroid Association were the basis for diagnosing Graves' disease. Into tubes containing EDTA, about 10 milliliters of peripheral blood were drawn. These data were likewise used in another study, on T cells in Graves' hyperthyroidism and ophthalmopathy.

This sequence was found in a woman between 50 and 59 years old with Graves disease. V and J are TRBV7-9 and TRBJ2-7; a possible D gene is TRBD1 (5 bases). The source material was peripheral blood mononuclear cells (PBMCs), sampled at new diagnosis, from a patient treated with antithyroid drugs. CDR3 sequence reads: CASSLRQGIYEQYF. The CDR3, as DNA: TGTGCCAGCAGCTTAAGGCAGGGCATCTACGAGCAGTACTTC.